This TCR beta chain is from a study of blood T cell repertoires in COVID-19. Study in general: Acute and convalescent COVID-19 specimens originated in the United States, Italy and Spain. T cells, B-cell-depleted T cells, or PBMCs provided the cDNA or gDNA that served as material.

Original methodology: Counts of nucleated cells, estimated from reference gene primer amplification, were obtained. Method: immunoSEQ multiplex PCR; TCRdb's copy keeps in-frame clones and lacks some. V and J calls and clone size are given by that table; D and trimming were obtained from the DNA. The repertoire holds roughly 150,000 clones, with 82% as singletons. The CDR3 has 13 residues. Trimming stripped 6 bases from V and 1 base from J, with 9 bases between. Germline-derived CDR1 and CDR2 are LNHDA and SQIVND (reference sequence). This sequence originates from a woman aged 80 or over with active or convalescent COVID-19. The rearrangement links TRBV19 to TRBJ1-1; no clear D. The specimen sequenced was peripheral blood. The CDR3 DNA is TGTGCCAGTAGCTCGGTTCCGAACACTGAAGCTTTCTTT. It specifies CASSSVPNTEAFF.